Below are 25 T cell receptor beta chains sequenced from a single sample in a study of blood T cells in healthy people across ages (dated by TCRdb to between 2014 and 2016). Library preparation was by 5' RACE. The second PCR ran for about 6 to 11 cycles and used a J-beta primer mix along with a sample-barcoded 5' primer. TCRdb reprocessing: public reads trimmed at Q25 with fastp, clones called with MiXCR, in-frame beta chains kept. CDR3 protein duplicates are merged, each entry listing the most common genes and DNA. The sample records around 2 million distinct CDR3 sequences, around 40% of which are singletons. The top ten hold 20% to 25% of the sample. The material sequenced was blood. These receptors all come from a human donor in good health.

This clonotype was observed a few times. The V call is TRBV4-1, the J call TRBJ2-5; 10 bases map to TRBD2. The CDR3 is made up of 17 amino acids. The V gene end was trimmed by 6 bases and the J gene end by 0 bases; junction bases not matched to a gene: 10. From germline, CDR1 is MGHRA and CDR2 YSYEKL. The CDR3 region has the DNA TGCGCCAGCAGTTCTAGCGGGGGCCCCAGGTACCAAGAGACCCAGTACTTC. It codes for CASSSSGGPRYQETQYF.

The CDR3 spells CSAKGMYGGVGTGELFF. The CDR3 DNA follows: TGCAGTGCTAAGGGCATGTATGGGGGCGTTGGCACCGGGGAGCTGTTTTTT. The chain links TRBV20-1 to TRBJ2-2; TRBD1 is a possible D gene (6 bases). Germline V CDR1 and CDR2: DFQATT, SNEGSKA (reference sequence). Trimming pared 4 bases from V and 4 bases from J, leaving 22 bases between. This CDR3 contains 17 residues.

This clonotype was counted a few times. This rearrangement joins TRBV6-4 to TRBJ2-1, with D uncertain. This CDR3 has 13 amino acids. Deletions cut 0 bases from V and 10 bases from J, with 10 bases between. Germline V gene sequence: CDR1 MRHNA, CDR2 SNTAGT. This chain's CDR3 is CASSDSFGDEQFF. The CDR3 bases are TGTGCCAGCAGTGACTCGTTCGGTGACGAGCAGTTCTTC.

The CDR3, as DNA: TGCAGCGTTGGATTACCAGGGGCCGGGGAGCTGTTTTTT. This encodes CSVGLPGAGELFF. V gene TRBV29-1 combines with J gene TRBJ2-2, with D possibly being TRBD1 (6 bases). Trimming took off 4 bases at V and 6 bases at J, with 12 bases between the two ends. Germline V lookup: CDR1 SQVTM, CDR2 ANQGSEA. This CDR3 is 13 amino acids long.

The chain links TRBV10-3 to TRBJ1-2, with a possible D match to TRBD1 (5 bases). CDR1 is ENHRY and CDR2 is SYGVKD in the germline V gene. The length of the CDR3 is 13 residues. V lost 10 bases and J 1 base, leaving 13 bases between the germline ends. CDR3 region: CATDSDGNYGYTF. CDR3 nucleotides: TGTGCCACCGACAGCGATGGTAACTATGGCTACACCTTC.

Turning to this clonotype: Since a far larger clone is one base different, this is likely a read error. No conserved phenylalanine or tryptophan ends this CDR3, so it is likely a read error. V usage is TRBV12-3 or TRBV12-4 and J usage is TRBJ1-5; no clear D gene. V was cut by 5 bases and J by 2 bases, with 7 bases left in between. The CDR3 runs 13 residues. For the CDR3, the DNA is TGTGCCAGCAGTCCGGACCGCAATCAGCCCCAGCATTGT. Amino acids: CASSPDRNQPQHC.

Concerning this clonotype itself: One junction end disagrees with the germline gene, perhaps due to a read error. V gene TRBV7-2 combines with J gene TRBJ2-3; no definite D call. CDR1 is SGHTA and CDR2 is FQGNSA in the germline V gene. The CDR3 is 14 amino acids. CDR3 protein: CTSSFGQSTDTQYF. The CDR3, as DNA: TGTACCAGCAGCTTCGGGCAAAGCACAGATACGCAGTATTTC.

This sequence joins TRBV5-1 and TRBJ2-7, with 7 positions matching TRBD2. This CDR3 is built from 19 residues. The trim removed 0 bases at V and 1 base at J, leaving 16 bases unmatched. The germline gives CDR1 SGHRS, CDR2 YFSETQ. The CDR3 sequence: CASSLGSHAPNGGSYEQYF. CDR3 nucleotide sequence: TGCGCCAGCAGCTTGGGGTCCCATGCCCCTAACGGGGGGTCCTACGAGCAGTACTTC.

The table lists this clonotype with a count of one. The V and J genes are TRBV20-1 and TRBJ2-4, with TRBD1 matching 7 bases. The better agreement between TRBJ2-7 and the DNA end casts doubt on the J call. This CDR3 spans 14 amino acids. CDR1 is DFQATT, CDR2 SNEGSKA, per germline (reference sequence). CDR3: CSAISQGPMNEQYF. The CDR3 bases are TGCAGTGCTATTTCACAGGGGCCTATGAACGAGCAGTACTTC.

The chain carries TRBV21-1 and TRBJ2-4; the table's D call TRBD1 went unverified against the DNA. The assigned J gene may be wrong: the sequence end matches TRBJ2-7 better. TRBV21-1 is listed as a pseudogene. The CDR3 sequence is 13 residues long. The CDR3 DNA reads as TGTGCCAGCAAAAAGGGGGATGGAGACGAGCAGTACTTC. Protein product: CASKKGDGDEQYF.

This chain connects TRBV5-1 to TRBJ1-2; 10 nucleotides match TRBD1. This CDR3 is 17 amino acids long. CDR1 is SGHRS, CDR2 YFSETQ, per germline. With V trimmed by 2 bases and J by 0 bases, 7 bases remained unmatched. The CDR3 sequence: CASSFRDRGLANYGYTF. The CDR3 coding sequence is TGCGCCAGCAGCTTTCGGGACAGGGGTCTAGCTAACTATGGCTACACCTTC.

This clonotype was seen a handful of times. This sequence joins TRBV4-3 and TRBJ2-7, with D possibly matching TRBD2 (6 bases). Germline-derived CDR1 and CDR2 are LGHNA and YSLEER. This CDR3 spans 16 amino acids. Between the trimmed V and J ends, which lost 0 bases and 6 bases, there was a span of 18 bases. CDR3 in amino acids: CASSQDNLAGLGEQYF. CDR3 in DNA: TGCGCCAGCAGCCAAGATAATTTGGCGGGGTTGGGCGAGCAGTACTTC.

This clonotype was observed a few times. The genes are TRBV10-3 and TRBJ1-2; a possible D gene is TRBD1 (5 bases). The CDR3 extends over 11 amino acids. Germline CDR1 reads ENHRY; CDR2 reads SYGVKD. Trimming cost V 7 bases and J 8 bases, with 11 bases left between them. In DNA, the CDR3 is TGTGCCATCAAGGGGTTAAAAGGCTACACCTTC. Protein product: CAIKGLKGYTF.

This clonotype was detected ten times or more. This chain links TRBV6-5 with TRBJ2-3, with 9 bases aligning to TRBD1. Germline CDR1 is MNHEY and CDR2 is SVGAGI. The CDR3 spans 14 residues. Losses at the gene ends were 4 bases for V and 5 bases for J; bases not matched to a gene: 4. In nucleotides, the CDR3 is TGTGCCAGCAGTTCGGGGACAGGGATAGATACGCAGTATTTT. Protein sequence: CASSSGTGIDTQYF.

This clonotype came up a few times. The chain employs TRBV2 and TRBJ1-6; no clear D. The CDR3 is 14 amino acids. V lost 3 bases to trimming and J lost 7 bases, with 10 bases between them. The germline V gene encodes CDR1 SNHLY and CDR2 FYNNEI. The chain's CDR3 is CASSEQDGNSPLHF. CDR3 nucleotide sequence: TGTGCCAGCAGTGAGCAGGACGGCAATTCACCCCTCCACTTT.

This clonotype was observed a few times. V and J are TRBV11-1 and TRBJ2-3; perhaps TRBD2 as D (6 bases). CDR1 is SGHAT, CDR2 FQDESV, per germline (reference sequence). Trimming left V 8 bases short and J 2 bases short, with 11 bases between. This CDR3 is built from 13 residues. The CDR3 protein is CASRGTATDTQYF. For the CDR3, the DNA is TGTGCCAGCCGAGGGACTGCCACAGATACGCAGTATTTT. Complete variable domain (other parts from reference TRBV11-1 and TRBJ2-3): EAEVAQSPRYKITEKSQAVAFWCDPISGHATLYWYRQILGQGPELLVQFQDESVVDDSQLPKDRFSAERLKGVDSTLKIQPAELGDSAMYLCASRGTATDTQYFGPGTRLTVL.

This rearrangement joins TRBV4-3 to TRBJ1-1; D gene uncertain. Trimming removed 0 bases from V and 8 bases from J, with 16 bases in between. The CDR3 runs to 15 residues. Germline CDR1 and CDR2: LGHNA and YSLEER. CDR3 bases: TGCGCCAGCAGCCAAGAGAGCTCGGGCGGTCGCGAAGCTTTCTTT. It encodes CASSQESSGGREAFF.

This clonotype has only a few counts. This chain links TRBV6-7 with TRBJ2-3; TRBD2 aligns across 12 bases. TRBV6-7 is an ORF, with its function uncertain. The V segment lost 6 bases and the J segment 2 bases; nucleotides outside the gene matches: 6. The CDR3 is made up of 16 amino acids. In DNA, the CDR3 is TGTGCCAGCAGAATGACTAGCGGGGGCCCCACAGATACGCAGTATTTT. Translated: CASRMTSGGPTDTQYF.

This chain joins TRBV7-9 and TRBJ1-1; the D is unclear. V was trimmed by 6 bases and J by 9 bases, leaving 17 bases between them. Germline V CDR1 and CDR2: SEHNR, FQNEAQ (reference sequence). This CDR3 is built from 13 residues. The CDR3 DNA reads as TGTGCCAGCAGTTCTCAAGCGGGTTTTAAAGCTTTCTTT. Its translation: CASSSQAGFKAFF.

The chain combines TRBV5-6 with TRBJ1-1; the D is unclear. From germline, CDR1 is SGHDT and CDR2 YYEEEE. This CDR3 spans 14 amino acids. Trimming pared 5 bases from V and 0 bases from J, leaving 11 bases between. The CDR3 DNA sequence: TGTGCCAGCAGACTGGCGGGTATGAACACTGAAGCTTTCTTT. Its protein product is CASRLAGMNTEAFF.

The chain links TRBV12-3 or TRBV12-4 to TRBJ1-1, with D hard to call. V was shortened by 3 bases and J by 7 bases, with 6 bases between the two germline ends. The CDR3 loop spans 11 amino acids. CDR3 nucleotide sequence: TGTGCCAGCAGTTTCCCAGGTGAAGCTTTCTTT. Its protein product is CASSFPGEAFF.

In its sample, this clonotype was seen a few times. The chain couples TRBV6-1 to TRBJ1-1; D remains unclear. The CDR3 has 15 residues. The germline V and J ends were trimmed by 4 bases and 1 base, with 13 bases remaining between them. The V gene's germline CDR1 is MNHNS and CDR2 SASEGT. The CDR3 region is CASSGLGGGNTEAFF. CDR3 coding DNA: TGTGCCAGCAGTGGGTTGGGAGGAGGGAACACTGAAGCTTTCTTT.

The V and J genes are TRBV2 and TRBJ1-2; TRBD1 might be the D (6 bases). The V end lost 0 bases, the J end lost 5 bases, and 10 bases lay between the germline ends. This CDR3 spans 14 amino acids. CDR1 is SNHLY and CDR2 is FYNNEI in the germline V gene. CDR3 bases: TGTGCCAGCAGTGAAGCTAGGGGGGCTTATGGCTACACCTTC. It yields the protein CASSEARGAYGYTF.

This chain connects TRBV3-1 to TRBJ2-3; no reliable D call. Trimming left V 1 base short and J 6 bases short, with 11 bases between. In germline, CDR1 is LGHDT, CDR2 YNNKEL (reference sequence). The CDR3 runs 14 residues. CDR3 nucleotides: TGTGCCAGCAGCCAAGGGATAGGACCCGATACGCAGTATTTT. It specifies CASSQGIGPDTQYF.

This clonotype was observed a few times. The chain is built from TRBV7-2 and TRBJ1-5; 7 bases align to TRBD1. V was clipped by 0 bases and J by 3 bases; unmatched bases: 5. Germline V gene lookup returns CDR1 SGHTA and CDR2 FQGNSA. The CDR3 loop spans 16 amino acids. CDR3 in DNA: TGTGCCAGCAGCTTAGCAGGGGGCAGTTACAATCAGCCCCAGCATTTT. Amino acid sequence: CASSLAGGSYNQPQHF.